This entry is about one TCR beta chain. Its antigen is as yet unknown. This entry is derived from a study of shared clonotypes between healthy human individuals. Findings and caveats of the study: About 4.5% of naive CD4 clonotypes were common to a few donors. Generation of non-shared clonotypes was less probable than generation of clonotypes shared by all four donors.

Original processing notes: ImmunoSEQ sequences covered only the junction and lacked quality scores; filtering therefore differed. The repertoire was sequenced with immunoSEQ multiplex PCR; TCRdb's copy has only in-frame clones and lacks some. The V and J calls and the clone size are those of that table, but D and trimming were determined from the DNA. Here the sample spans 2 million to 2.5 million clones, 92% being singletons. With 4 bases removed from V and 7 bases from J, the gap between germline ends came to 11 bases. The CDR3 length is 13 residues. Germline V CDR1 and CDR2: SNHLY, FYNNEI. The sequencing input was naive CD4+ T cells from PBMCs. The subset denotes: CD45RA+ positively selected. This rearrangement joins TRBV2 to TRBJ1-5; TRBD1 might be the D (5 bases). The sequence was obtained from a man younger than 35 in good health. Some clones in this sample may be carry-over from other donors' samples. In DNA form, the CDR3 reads TGTGCCAGCAGTGCGTATAGGGGCCAGCCCCAGCATTTT. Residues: CASSAYRGQPQHF. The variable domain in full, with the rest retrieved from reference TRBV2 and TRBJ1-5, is EPEVTQTPSHQVTQMGQEVILRCVPISNHLYFYWYRQILGQKVEFLVSFYNNEISEKSEIFDDQFSVERPDGSNFTLKIRSTKLEDSAMYFCASSAYRGQPQHFGDGTRLSIL.